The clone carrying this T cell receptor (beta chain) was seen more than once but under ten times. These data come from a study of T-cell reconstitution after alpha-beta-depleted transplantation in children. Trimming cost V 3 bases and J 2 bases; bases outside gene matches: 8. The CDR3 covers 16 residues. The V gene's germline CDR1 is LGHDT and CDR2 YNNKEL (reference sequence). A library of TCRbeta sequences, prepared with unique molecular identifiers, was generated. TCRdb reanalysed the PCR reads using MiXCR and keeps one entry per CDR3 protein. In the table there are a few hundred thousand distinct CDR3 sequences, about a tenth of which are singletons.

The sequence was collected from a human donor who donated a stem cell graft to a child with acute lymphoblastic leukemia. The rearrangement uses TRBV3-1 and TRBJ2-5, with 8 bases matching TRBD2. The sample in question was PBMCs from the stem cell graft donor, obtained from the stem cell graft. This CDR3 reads CASSQVISGVQETQYF. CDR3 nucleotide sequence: TGTGCCAGCAGCCAGGTGATTAGCGGGGTTCAAGAGACCCAGTACTTC.